The rows below give T cell receptor beta chains drawn from one sample of a study of T-cell reconstitution after alpha-beta-depleted transplantation in children. TCRdb reanalysed the PCR reads using MiXCR and keeps one entry per CDR3 protein. The sample yields about 200,000 distinct CDR3 sequences, 6.6% seen once. The sequences come from PBMCs, collected before TCRalphabeta/CD19-depleted stem cell transplant. Receptors originate from a boy younger than 10 with acute lymphoblastic leukemia, due to receive a stem cell transplant. Each CDR3 is given with its conserved first and last residue. The D gene is left open where the match is weak. Only some rows state a clone size, as once, few, many or a class for expanded clones.

TRBD1,TRBJ2-3,few,TRBV5-1,CASSLNPGTGLDTQYF,TGCGCCAGCAGCTTGAATCCCGGGACAGGGTTAGATACGCAGTATTTT
.,TRBJ2-2,.,TRBV7-9,CASSLPQGPGELFF,TGTGCCAGCAGCTTACCACAGGGTCCCGGGGAGCTGTTTTTT
.,TRBJ1-6,.,TRBV20-1,CSARGGFGVTYNSPLHF,TGCAGTGCTAGAGGGGGTTTCGGGGTAACCTATAATTCACCCCTCCACTTT
TRBD1,TRBJ1-2,few,TRBV12-3/TRBV12-4,CASSYRQGGGYTF,TGTGCCAGCAGCTACAGACAGGGTGGTGGCTACACCTTC
.,TRBJ2-2,many,TRBV29-1,CSVGGERNTGELFF,TGCAGCGTTGGGGGGGAACGAAACACCGGGGAGCTGTTTTTT
.,TRBJ1-1,.,TRBV7-8,CASSPIVGDGEAFF,TGTGCCAGCAGCCCTATCGTGGGAGATGGTGAAGCTTTCTTT
TRBD2,TRBJ2-1,.,TRBV9,CASSVGGRGGRANNEQFF,TGTGCCAGCAGCGTCGGGGGGAGGGGCGGGAGGGCAAACAATGAGCAGTTCTTC
TRBD1,TRBJ2-1,.,TRBV4-2,CASSQARQGWVNEQFF,TGTGCCAGCAGCCAAGCTCGACAGGGATGGGTGAATGAGCAGTTCTTC
.,TRBJ1-6,many,TRBV12-3/TRBV12-4,CASSIQTGALHF,TGTGCCAGCAGTATTCAGACAGGAGCCCTCCACTTT
.,TRBJ2-2,once,TRBV28,CATIGNTGELFF,TGTGCCACCATCGGGAACACCGGGGAGCTGTTTTTT
TRBD1,TRBJ2-2,many,TRBV6-1,CASSAGGYTGELFF,TGTGCCAGCAGTGCAGGGGGCTACACCGGGGAGCTGTTTTTT
TRBD2,TRBJ2-4,many,TRBV11-2,CASSLVLATSGRLAKNIQYF,TGTGCCAGCAGCTTAGTCTTGGCGACTAGCGGGAGACTAGCCAAAAACATTCAGTACTTC
TRBD1,TRBJ2-1,many,TRBV5-5,CASSLAVGQGGNEQFF,TGTGCCAGCAGCTTGGCCGTGGGACAGGGGGGGAATGAGCAGTTCTTC
.,TRBJ1-1,many,TRBV7-9,CASSPQLGEAFF,TGTGCCAGCAGCCCTCAATTGGGTGAAGCTTTCTTT
.,TRBJ2-1,few,TRBV20-1,CSARDPGGSGLYNEQFF,TGCAGTGCTAGAGACCCAGGTGGTAGCGGACTCTACAATGAGCAGTTCTTC
.,TRBJ2-3,many,TRBV20-1,CSARGGSDTQYF,TGCAGTGCTAGAGGGGGATCAGATACGCAGTATTTT
.,TRBJ2-1,many,TRBV10-3,CATAGAPTNNEQFF,TGTGCCACCGCCGGGGCCCCAACTAACAATGAGCAGTTCTTC
.,TRBJ2-2,many,TRBV27,CASSLASTGELFF,TGTGCCAGCAGTTTAGCGTCGACCGGGGAGCTGTTTTTT
TRBD2,TRBJ2-1,few,TRBV30,CAWSTGGNNEQFF,TGTGCCTGGAGTACCGGGGGGAACAATGAGCAGTTCTTC
TRBD1,TRBJ2-7,.,TRBV10-3,CAISPGTGVGAYEQYF,TGTGCCATCAGTCCCGGGACAGGGGTTGGGGCCTACGAGCAGTACTTC
.,TRBJ2-1,few,TRBV7-6,CASSVDGRGEQFF,TGTGCCAGCTCGGTGGATGGCAGGGGAGAGCAGTTCTTC
.,TRBJ2-2,many,TRBV28,CASSRAGNTGELFF,TGTGCCAGCAGTCGGGCAGGGAACACCGGGGAGCTGTTTTTT
TRBD2,TRBJ2-1,many,TRBV12-3/TRBV12-4,CASSFRSGIADNEQFF,TGTGCCAGCAGTTTTCGGAGCGGGATAGCTGACAATGAGCAGTTCTTC
.,TRBJ2-3,few,TRBV13,CASSRTTDTQYF,TGTGCCAGCAGCCGCACCACAGATACGCAGTATTTT
.,TRBJ2-2,many,TRBV11-1,CASRQNTGELFF,TGTGCCAGCAGACAGAACACCGGGGAGCTGTTTTTT
TRBD2,TRBJ2-2,many,TRBV6-5,CASTGGNTGELFF,TGTGCCTCAACGGGGGGAAACACCGGGGAGCTGTTTTTT
.,TRBJ2-7,many,TRBV11-2,CASSLGSHEQYF,TGTGCCAGCAGCTTAGGGTCCCACGAGCAGTACTTC
.,TRBJ2-7,many,TRBV12-3/TRBV12-4,CASSLRGMSYEQYF,TGTGCCAGCAGTTTAAGGGGGATGAGCTACGAGCAGTACTTC
TRBD2,TRBJ2-1,few,TRBV3-1,CASSQALGLGDSYNEQFF,TGTGCCAGCAGCCAAGCCCTGGGACTAGGGGACTCCTACAATGAGCAGTTCTTC
.,TRBJ1-2,many,TRBV20-1,CSATKGGTHYGYTF,TGCAGTGCGACAAAAGGGGGGACCCACTATGGCTACACCTTC
.,TRBJ2-5,many,TRBV28,CASSLYRAEQETQYF,TGTGCCAGCAGTTTATACAGGGCAGAACAAGAGACCCAGTACTTC
TRBD2,TRBJ2-7,.,TRBV6-5,CASSYQRGSSYEQYF,TGTGCCAGCAGTTACCAGCGGGGAAGCTCCTACGAGCAGTACTTC
.,TRBJ2-2,many,TRBV7-9,CASSRGPGELFF,TGTGCCAGCAGCCGTGGGCCCGGGGAGCTGTTTTTT
.,TRBJ2-5,.,TRBV30,CAWSPDWSQETQYF,TGTGCCTGGAGTCCCGACTGGAGTCAAGAGACCCAGTACTTC
.,TRBJ1-6,many,TRBV7-3,CASSRSWTENSPLHF,TGTGCCAGCAGCCGATCCTGGACAGAGAATTCACCCCTCCATTTT
.,TRBJ2-5,few,TRBV15,CATSRPGLGETQYF,TGTGCCACCAGCAGACCCGGCCTCGGGGAGACCCAGTACTTC
TRBD1,TRBJ1-5,many,TRBV28,CASSFNRGYSNQPQHF,TGTGCCAGCAGTTTCAACAGGGGTTATAGCAATCAGCCCCAGCATTTT
TRBD2,TRBJ2-1,.,TRBV27,CASSPTIWASGSYNEQFF,TGTGCCAGCAGCCCGACCATCTGGGCTAGCGGGAGTTACAATGAGCAGTTCTTC
.,TRBJ1-5,few,TRBV28,CASSSTQPQHF,TGTGCCAGCAGTTCGACGCAGCCCCAGCATTTT
.,TRBJ2-1,many,TRBV9,CASSPLGGGNEQFF,TGTGCCAGCAGCCCCCTAGGAGGGGGAAATGAGCAGTTCTTC
.,TRBJ2-2,.,TRBV3-1,CASSPQGSYGGELFF,TGTGCCAGCAGCCCCCAGGGTTCGTACGGCGGGGAGCTGTTTTTT
.,TRBJ2-7,many,TRBV29-1,CSVEDLSVGGAAYEQYF,TGCAGCGTTGAAGATCTCTCGGTTGGAGGCGCAGCCTACGAGCAGTACTTC
TRBD2,TRBJ2-7,many,TRBV20-1,CSAAGGTLYEQYF,TGCAGTGCCGCGGGGGGTACCCTCTACGAGCAGTACTTC
.,TRBJ1-2,few,TRBV5-5,CASSFIKAYPYGYTF,TGTGCCAGCAGCTTTATCAAGGCCTATCCTTATGGCTACACCTTC
.,TRBJ2-7,many,TRBV28,CASSQPQGLTLEQYF,TGTGCCAGCTCCCAACCCCAGGGACTGACTCTGGAGCAGTACTTC
.,TRBJ2-7,few,TRBV27,CASSLSEGSSYEQYF,TGTGCCAGCAGTTTATCGGAGGGTAGCTCCTACGAGCAGTACTTC
.,TRBJ2-1,many,TRBV24-1,CATSVAGDNYNEQFF,TGTGCCACCAGTGTGGCTGGAGATAACTACAATGAGCAGTTCTTC
.,TRBJ2-7,many,TRBV11-2,CASSLGIYEQYF,TGTGCCAGCAGCTTAGGCATCTACGAGCAGTACTTC
.,TRBJ1-5,few,TRBV19,CASSTGRGQPQHF,TGTGCCAGTAGTACTGGCCGGGGTCAGCCCCAGCATTTT
.,TRBJ1-4,few,TRBV2,CASSVLPGYGEKLFF,TGTGCCAGCAGTGTCCTCCCCGGATACGGTGAAAAACTGTTTTTT
.,TRBJ1-2,few,TRBV7-2,CASSLAYPGSGGYTF,TGTGCCAGCAGCTTAGCGTATCCGGGAAGCGGAGGCTACACCTTC
TRBD1,TRBJ2-5,many,TRBV6-1,CAYGEGAGETQYF,TGTGCCTATGGCGAGGGGGCGGGAGAGACCCAGTACTTC
TRBD2,TRBJ2-1,many,TRBV20-1,CSARLADLSSYNEQFF,TGCAGTGCTAGACTAGCGGACCTGAGCTCCTACAATGAGCAGTTCTTC
.,TRBJ1-4,few,TRBV5-1,CASRRTVNEKLFF,TGCGCCAGCAGACGGACAGTTAATGAAAAACTGTTTTTT
.,TRBJ2-5,few,TRBV11-2,CASSQDPGETQYF,TGTGCCAGCAGCCAAGACCCGGGGGAGACCCAGTACTTC
TRBD2,TRBJ2-7,.,TRBV3-1,CASCRGTSGAYEQYF,TGTGCCAGCTGCAGAGGGACTAGCGGGGCCTACGAGCAGTACTTC
.,TRBJ2-3,.,TRBV7-8,CASSLALARVDTQYF,TGTGCCAGCAGCTTAGCCCTGGCTAGGGTGGATACGCAGTATTTT